These 29 T cell receptor beta chains came from one sample sequenced in a study of blood T cells in healthy people across ages (dated by TCRdb to between 2014 and 2016). Library construction relied on 5' RACE. Sequenced on an Illumina HiSeq 2500. A second PCR of about 6 to 12 cycles was performed with a sample-barcoded 5' primer and a J-beta primer mix. TCRdb reprocessing: public reads trimmed at Q25 with fastp, clones called with MiXCR, in-frame beta chains kept. Every CDR3 protein is listed once, alongside the most common genes and DNA of its rows. For this sample there are about 680,000 distinct CDR3 sequences; around 48% appear just once. The ten largest clones take up about 32% of the sample. The sequenced sample consisted of blood. The receptors stem from a woman aged 60-75 years in good health.

The J gene is TRBJ2-1, the V gene TRBV10-2; no definite D call. Germline values: CDR1 WSHSY, CDR2 SAAADI. CDR3 length: 13 amino acids. V dropped 7 bases and J dropped 5 bases, with 12 bases sitting between them. DNA of the CDR3: TGCGCCAGCACTCTAGGACCAAACAATGAGCAGTTCTTC. Its protein product is CASTLGPNNEQFF.

This clonotype was detected only a few times. The chain carries TRBV7-9 and TRBJ2-1, with TRBD2 as a possible D gene (7 bases). The germline V gene encodes CDR1 SEHNR and CDR2 FQNEAQ (reference sequence). V lost 6 bases and J lost 5, with 17 bases in between. The CDR3 covers 15 residues. CDR3 sequence (DNA): TGTGCCAGCAGTCGTCTAGGGGGGGGGAACAATGAGCAGTTCTTC. Its translation is CASSRLGGGNNEQFF. Supplemented by reference TRBV7-9 and TRBJ2-1, the full variable domain reads DTGVSQNPRHKITKRGQNVTFRCDPISEHNRLYWYRQTLGQGPEFLTYFQNEAQLEKSRLLSDRFSAERPKGSFSTLEIQRTEQGDSAMYLCASSRLGGGNNEQFFGPGTRLTVL.

The chain recombines TRBV7-2 with TRBJ2-1; D is unresolved. The CDR3 totals 13 residues. The germline CDR1 and CDR2 sequences are SGHTA and FQGNSA. Trimming shortened V by 5 bases and J by 13 bases, and 18 bases separated the two germline ends. DNA for the CDR3: TGTGCCAGCAGCCGCCCGGCCCAGACCTACCAGTTCTTC. Protein sequence: CASSRPAQTYQFF. Together with reference TRBV7-2 and TRBJ2-1, the CDR3 gives the full variable domain: GAGVSQSPSNKVTEKGKDVELRCDPISGHTALYWYRQSLGQGLEFLIYFQGNSAPDKSGLPSDRFSAERTGGSVSTLTIQRTQQEDSAVYLCASSRPAQTYQFFGPGTRLTVL.

CDR3 DNA sequence: TGTGCCACCTCAGGGATATTGAACACTGAAGCTTTCTTT. It translates to CATSGILNTEAFF. The V call is TRBV10-3, the J call TRBJ1-1, with a weak D call TRBD1 (5 bases). The ends were cut back, 10 bases at V and 0 bases at J, with 12 bases in the middle. This CDR3 has 13 amino acids. Per the germline V gene, CDR1 is ENHRY and CDR2 is SYGVKD.

The chain couples TRBV2 to TRBJ1-5, with 9 bases fitting TRBD1. The CDR3 extends over 14 amino acids. CDR1 is SNHLY, CDR2 FYNNEI, per germline. V gave up 8 bases and J gave up 1 base; unmatched junction bases: 3. The CDR3 DNA reads as TGTGCCAGCCGGGACAGGGTGAGCAATCAGCCCCAGCATTTT. It yields the protein CASRDRVSNQPQHF.

The V and J genes are TRBV12-3 or TRBV12-4 and TRBJ1-2; 9 bases line up with TRBD1. CDR3 length: 16 amino acids. The V and J ends lost 5 bases and 6 bases, in that order; junction bases with no gene match: 13. This CDR3 is CASSPRTRQGGHGYTF. The CDR3 DNA follows: TGTGCCAGCAGTCCCCGCACAAGACAGGGGGGCCATGGCTACACCTTC.

J is TRBJ2-7 and V is TRBV9, with TRBD2 matching 10 bases. V shed 0 bases and J 7 bases; nucleotides not matched to a gene: 10. CDR3 size: 16 residues. Germline V gene sequence: CDR1 SGDLS, CDR2 YYNGEE. The CDR3 is CASSVELAGPRREQYF. CDR3 bases: TGTGCCAGCAGCGTAGAACTAGCGGGACCTCGTCGAGAGCAGTACTTC.

Turning to this clonotype: At one boundary the junction diverges from the germline segment, which might be a read error. This chain joins TRBV7-2 and TRBJ1-1, with no clear D. Germline loops: CDR1 SGHTA, CDR2 FQGNSA. This CDR3 has 13 amino acids. The CDR3 DNA is TGTGCCAGCAGCTTAGTGGTGAACACTAAAGCTTTCTTT. It specifies CASSLVVNTKAFF.

This clonotype was seen a handful of times. The chain joins TRBV20-1 to TRBJ2-1; 10 bases are a match to TRBD2. The ends lost 2 bases at V and 0 bases at J; junction bases unmatched: 4. Germline CDR1 and CDR2: DFQATT and SNEGSKA (reference sequence). This CDR3 comprises 16 residues. CDR3 nucleotides: TGCAGTGCTAGACAGGCTAGCGGGAGCTCCTACAATGAGCAGTTCTTC. As protein: CSARQASGSSYNEQFF.

The chain carries TRBV7-2 and TRBJ2-5, with 9 nucleotides matching TRBD2. This CDR3 has 16 amino acids. V was clipped by 3 bases and J by 11 bases; unmatched bases: 16. Per the germline V gene, CDR1 is SGHTA and CDR2 is FQGNSA. The CDR3 spells CASSLNPGLADNEQYF. CDR3 in DNA: TGTGCCAGCAGCTTGAACCCGGGACTAGCAGACAATGAGCAGTACTTC.

This clonotype was counted between two and nine times. The V call is TRBV3-1, the J call TRBJ2-1; 8 nucleotides line up with TRBD2. Germline CDR1 is LGHDT and CDR2 is YNNKEL (reference sequence). The V gene end was trimmed by 0 bases and the J gene end by 5 bases; junction bases not matched to a gene: 15. This CDR3 spans 19 amino acids. The CDR3 nucleotides are TGTGCCAGCAGCCAAGATTGGGCTAGCGGGTCAGTTGGTGACAATGAGCAGTTCTTC. It translates to CASSQDWASGSVGDNEQFF.

The CDR3 DNA reads TGTGCCAGCAGCTTTAAGGGCGGGGCAGGTCACAATGAGCAGTTCTTC. Its translation is CASSFKGGAGHNEQFF. The rearrangement joins TRBV7-3 to TRBJ2-1, with TRBD2 as a possible D gene (6 bases). Trimming removed 3 bases at V and 5 bases at J, with 17 bases between. This CDR3 has 16 residues. Germline CDR1 is SGHTA and CDR2 is FQGTGA.

CDR3 DNA sequence: TGCAGTGCTAGTACGGCAGGGGCCTACAATGAGCAGTACTTC. Its translation is CSASTAGAYNEQYF. This rearrangement joins TRBV20-1 to TRBJ2-4, with D possibly matching TRBD1 (6 bases). The CDR3 contains 14 residues. V was shortened by 3 bases and J by 13 bases, with 22 bases between the two germline ends. Germline-derived CDR1 and CDR2 are DFQATT and SNEGSKA (reference sequence).

The chain combines TRBV3-1 with TRBJ2-7; D remains ambiguous. V lost 3 bases and J 5 bases, leaving 17 bases between the germline ends. Germline loops: CDR1 LGHDT, CDR2 YNNKEL (reference sequence). The CDR3 length is 15 residues. The CDR3 DNA sequence: TGTGCCAGCAGCCACCGGCCGAACCTTGACCACGAGCAGTACTTC. Translated, it gives CASSHRPNLDHEQYF.

The chain combines TRBV5-1 with TRBJ2-1; 8 bases map to TRBD2. The CDR3 runs to 16 residues. Germline loops: CDR1 SGHRS, CDR2 YFSETQ. The V and J ends lost 2 bases and 7 bases, in that order; junction bases with no gene match: 11. The CDR3 coding sequence is TGCGCCAGCAGCTTTTTACCGGGACTAGTATTGAATGAGCAGTTCTTC. Translated, it gives CASSFLPGLVLNEQFF.

This clonotype was detected a few times. V and J are TRBV27 and TRBJ2-1, with D perhaps matching TRBD1 or TRBD2 (5 bases each). This CDR3 is 15 amino acids long. Trimming took off 5 bases at V and 0 bases at J, with 11 bases between the two ends. Germline V gives CDR1 MNHEY, CDR2 SMNVEV (reference sequence). The CDR3 reads CASSVDTSSYNEQFF. The CDR3 DNA sequence: TGTGCCAGCAGTGTGGACACTAGCTCCTACAATGAGCAGTTCTTC.

In its sample, this clonotype was seen many times. This sequence joins TRBV11-2 and TRBJ2-2, with D tentatively TRBD1 or TRBD2 (6 bases each). CDR3 size: 17 residues. Trimming removed 0 bases from V and 0 bases from J, with 11 bases in between. CDR1 and CDR2 (germline): SGHAT, FQNNGV. The CDR3 reads CASSLDPEGANTGELFF. The CDR3 DNA is TGTGCCAGCAGCTTAGATCCGGAGGGGGCGAACACCGGGGAGCTGTTTTTT.

This clonotype was detected only a few times. V and J are TRBV5-6 and TRBJ1-1, with a possible D match to TRBD1 (6 bases). Germline V gene lookup returns CDR1 SGHDT and CDR2 YYEEEE. The germline V and J ends were trimmed by 4 bases and 2 bases, with 15 bases remaining between them. The CDR3 length is 15 residues. The CDR3 DNA follows: TGTGCCAGCAGCCTCCTGGGACACCCTAACACTGAAGCTTTCTTT. Amino acid sequence: CASSLLGHPNTEAFF.

The genes are TRBV20-1 and TRBJ1-4; D gene unclear. CDR3 length: 13 amino acids. Trimming shortened V by 6 bases and J by 8 bases, and 16 bases separated the two germline ends. Germline lookup yields CDR1 DFQATT and CDR2 SNEGSKA (reference sequence). CDR3 bases: TGCAGTGCACTCGGTCAGTCTCAGGAAAAACTGTTTTTT. Translation: CSALGQSQEKLFF.

This clonotype appeared a few times. At one boundary the junction diverges from the germline segment, which might be a read error. The genes are TRBV6-1 and TRBJ2-4; 11 bases are a match to TRBD2. CDR3 length: 16 residues. The V gene's germline CDR1 is MNHNS and CDR2 SASEGT. The CDR3 nucleotides read TGTGCCAGTAGTGCCTTCGCCCTAGCGGGGGGAAACATTCAGTACTTC. The encoded protein is CASSAFALAGGNIQYF.

In this sample, this clonotype turned up many times. The V gene is TRBV29-1, the J gene TRBJ2-2, with 12 bases aligning to TRBD2. Germline values: CDR1 SQVTM, CDR2 ANQGSEA. Trimming cost V 4 bases and J 7 bases; bases outside gene matches: 1. The CDR3 consists of 13 residues. This chain's CDR3 is CSVASGRDGELFF. The CDR3 DNA is TGCAGCGTTGCTAGCGGGAGGGACGGGGAGCTGTTTTTT.

Concerning this clonotype itself: Its ends do not fully match the called genes, so a read error is possible. The rearrangement links TRBV28 to TRBJ1-1, with D uncertain. Germline CDR1 reads MDHEN; CDR2 reads SYDVKM. This CDR3 is built from 14 residues. CDR3 nucleotides: TGTGCCAGCAGTTCCCCAAAAATGAACACTGAAGATTTCTTT. Protein: CASSSPKMNTEDFF. The full variable domain, with the rest looked up from reference TRBV28 and TRBJ1-1, is DVKVTQSSRYLVKRTGEKVFLECVQDMDHENMFWYRQDPGLGLRLIYFSYDVKMKEKGDIPEGYSVSREKKERFSLILESASTNQTSMYLCASSSPKMNTEDFFGQGTRLTVV.

The chain combines TRBV20-1 with TRBJ2-1; 10 nucleotides align to TRBD2. Germline V gene data show CDR1 as DFQATT and CDR2 as SNEGSKA (reference sequence). The junction had 15 bases not matched to a gene; V was cut back by 3 bases and J by 7 bases. CDR3 length equals 17 residues. The CDR3 loop is CSARFLGSGRAQNEQFF. In DNA, the CDR3 is TGCAGTGCTAGGTTTTTGGGGAGCGGGAGGGCCCAGAATGAGCAGTTCTTC.

The gene calls are TRBV27 and TRBJ1-2, with TRBD1 identical over 11 bases. CDR1 MNHEY and CDR2 SMNVEV come from the germline V gene (reference sequence). The CDR3 length is 15 residues. The J segment lost 4 bases and the V segment lost 6 bases, leaving 7 bases of the junction unmatched. The CDR3 loop reads CASSPGGTGGYGYTF. The CDR3 coding sequence is TGTGCCAGCAGCCCTGGGGGGACAGGGGGCTATGGCTACACCTTC.

This CDR3 is CASSLELNSPLHF. DNA for the CDR3: TGTGCCAGCAGCTTAGAGCTTAATTCACCCCTCCACTTT. This chain links TRBV7-9 with TRBJ1-6; D gene ambiguous. CDR1 is SEHNR and CDR2 is FQNEAQ in the germline V gene (reference sequence). This CDR3 is 13 amino acids long. Trimming shortened V by 1 base and J by 6 bases, and 4 bases separated the two germline ends.

The gene calls are TRBV4-3 and TRBJ2-3; no firm D call. The CDR3 extends over 13 amino acids. The germline V gene has CDR1 LGHNA and CDR2 YSLEER. V was pared by 2 bases and J by 7 bases, with 10 bases between. The DNA of the CDR3 is TGCGCCAGCAGCCAAAGCAGCGTTAATACGCAGTATTTT. This codes for CASSQSSVNTQYF.

This clonotype has just a few counts. This chain connects TRBV5-1 to TRBJ2-1; D may match TRBD1 or TRBD2 (5 bases each). Germline CDR1 reads SGHRS; CDR2 reads YFSETQ. Trimming removed 4 bases from V and 6 bases from J, with 11 bases in between. The CDR3 totals 13 residues. CDR3 DNA: TGCGCCAGCAGCGGCGCAGGGAGCAATGAGCAGTTCTTC. Its translation is CASSGAGSNEQFF.

The chain joins TRBV5-1 to TRBJ2-1; 11 bases are a match to TRBD2. In germline, CDR1 is SGHRS, CDR2 YFSETQ. With 7 bases clipped from V and 5 bases from J, the junction kept 5 bases outside the gene matches. The CDR3 runs to 14 residues. The CDR3 DNA is TGCGCCAGCCTCCTGGGACTAGCGGACAATGAGCAGTTCTTC. This encodes CASLLGLADNEQFF.

The genes are TRBV7-2 and TRBJ2-1; maybe TRBD2 (6 bases). CDR1 SGHTA and CDR2 FQGNSA come from the germline V gene. The CDR3 sequence is 13 residues long. V lost 5 bases and J 9 bases, leaving 14 bases between the germline ends. In DNA form, the CDR3 reads TGTGCCAGCAGCCCGACTAGATCGGGTGAGCAGTTCTTC. Amino acid sequence: CASSPTRSGEQFF.